The 31 T cell receptor beta chains given below trace back to one sample, sequenced in a study of T cell changes during pregnancy in multiple sclerosis. Libraries were prepared by immunoSEQ multiplex PCR; TCRdb keeps only in-frame clonotypes and omits some of them. The sample holds 60,000 or so clones, roughly 91% seen once. Specimen: peripheral blood, collected in the second trimester of pregnancy. Receptors originate from a female donor in good health, enrolled as a control in a pregnancy study.

The CDR3 DNA reads as TGTGCCAGCAGCCAGGACAGGGCGGATTACATGAACACTGAAGCTTTCTTT. It yields the protein CASSQDRADYMNTEAFF. The rearrangement joins TRBV2 to TRBJ1-1; 8 bases match TRBD1. The CDR3 has 17 residues. Germline V lookup: CDR1 SNHLY, CDR2 FYNNEI. V was pared by 6 bases and J by 0 bases, with 12 bases of the junction left unmatched.

The chain combines TRBV29-1 with TRBJ2-3; 10 bases line up with TRBD2. V trimming: 6 bases; J trimming: 6 bases; junction bases outside the gene matches: 3. Germline V gene sequence: CDR1 SQVTM, CDR2 ANQGSEA. The CDR3 is made up of 12 amino acids. CDR3 nucleotides: TGCAGCGTAGCGGGAGGGCCGGATACGCAGTATTTT. This sequence encodes CSVAGGPDTQYF.

The gene calls are TRBV30 and TRBJ2-7; the match to TRBD1 covers 12 bases. The CDR3 length is 16 residues. The V and J ends lost 2 bases and 6 bases, in that order; junction bases with no gene match: 11. Germline assignment: CDR1 GTSNPN and CDR2 SVGIG (reference sequence). For the CDR3, the DNA is TGTGCCTGGAGTTTAACGTCCGGGACAGGGGGCCGCGAGCAGTACTTC. Translation: CAWSLTSGTGGREQYF.

The rearrangement joins TRBV5-1 to TRBJ2-3; D may be TRBD2 (5 bases). The V end lost 5 bases, the J end lost 5 bases, and 9 bases lay between the germline ends. Germline lookup yields CDR1 SGHRS and CDR2 YFSETQ. This CDR3 region has 12 residues. In DNA, the CDR3 is TGCGCCAGCAGAGAGGGTATAGATACGCAGTATTTT. Its translation: CASREGIDTQYF. The whole variable domain, filled in from reference TRBV5-1 and TRBJ2-3, reads KAGVTQTPRYLIKTRGQQVTLSCSPISGHRSVSWYQQTPGQGLQFLFEYFSETQRNKGNFPGRFSGRQFSNSRSEMNVSTLELGDSALYLCASREGIDTQYFGPGTRLTVL.

This clone was counted only a few times. CDR3 nucleotides: TGTGCCAGACCCTGGGAGGACACTGAAGCTTTCTTT. Protein: CARPWEDTEAFF. The V call is TRBV19, the J call TRBJ1-1; D unclear. The CDR3 spans 12 residues. The V and J ends lost 9 bases and 3 bases respectively, with 11 bases between them. From germline, CDR1 is LNHDA and CDR2 SQIVND (reference sequence).

J is TRBJ2-1 and V is TRBV5-1; 10 positions agree with TRBD2. CDR3 size: 15 residues. J lost 5 bases, V lost 2 bases, and 4 bases had no gene match. Germline values: CDR1 SGHRS, CDR2 YFSETQ. The CDR3 DNA is TGCGCCAGCAGCTTCGACGGACTAGCGGACAATGAGCAGTTCTTC. The encoded protein is CASSFDGLADNEQFF.

This chain links TRBV7-8 with TRBJ2-7; 11 nucleotides match TRBD2. Trimming removed 3 bases from V and 5 bases from J; junction bases left unmatched: 12. Germline CDR1 is SGHVS and CDR2 is FQNEAQ. This CDR3 has 17 amino acids. The DNA of the CDR3 is TGTGCCAGCAGCTTGTTTGGGCTAGCGGGGGGTTTAGACGAGCAGTACTTC. Its translation: CASSLFGLAGGLDEQYF. The whole variable domain, remainder taken from reference TRBV7-8 and TRBJ2-7, is GAGVSQSPRYKVAKRGQDVALRCDPISGHVSLFWYQQALGQGPEFLTYFQNEAQLDKSGLPSDRFFAERPEGSVSTLKIQRTQQEDSAVYLCASSLFGLAGGLDEQYFGPGTRLTVT.

The rearrangement links TRBV4-1 to TRBJ2-5, with 8 bases that match TRBD1. Per germline, CDR1 MGHRA and CDR2 YSYEKL. With 4 bases clipped from V and 7 bases from J, the junction kept 2 bases outside the gene matches. The CDR3 is 12 residues long. The CDR3 DNA is TGCGCCAGCAGCCGGACAGGGCGGACCCAGTACTTC. This sequence encodes CASSRTGRTQYF.

This chain links TRBV11-2 with TRBJ1-1; tentative D call: TRBD1 (5 bases). V was cut by 4 bases and J by 1 base, with 13 bases left in between. From germline, CDR1 is SGHAT and CDR2 FQNNGV. The CDR3 loop spans 15 amino acids. The CDR3 nucleotides read TGTGCCAGCAGCTGGGGAGGGGCCCCGAACACTGAAGCTTTCTTT. Translation: CASSWGGAPNTEAFF.

The chain combines TRBV27 with TRBJ1-4, with 11 bases aligning to TRBD1. Looked up from germline, CDR1 is MNHEY and CDR2 is SMNVEV (reference sequence). Unmatched junction bases numbered 3, after V lost 6 bases and J lost 6 bases. The CDR3 spans 14 residues. The CDR3 DNA follows: TGTGCCAGCAGCAAGGGACAGGGGGATGAAAAACTGTTTTTT. It is translated as CASSKGQGDEKLFF.

The chain links TRBV6-5 to TRBJ1-5; the D is unclear. The germline V and J ends were trimmed by 2 bases and 2 bases, with 7 bases remaining between them. CDR1 is MNHEY and CDR2 is SVGAGI in the germline V gene. This CDR3 has 14 amino acids. This chain's CDR3 is CASSYGGGNQPQHF. The CDR3 bases are TGTGCCAGCAGTTACGGAGGTGGCAATCAGCCCCAGCATTTT.

This sequence joins TRBV6-5 and TRBJ2-3, with no clear D. The CDR3 runs 13 residues. Germline CDR1 reads MNHEY; CDR2 reads SVGAGI. Trimming took off 2 bases at V and 11 bases at J, with 14 bases between the two ends. CDR3 coding DNA: TGTGCCAGCAGTTACCAAGTTGGCGGAGAGCAGTATTTT. It codes for CASSYQVGGEQYF.

V usage is TRBV15 and J usage is TRBJ1-4, with unresolved D. The CDR3 runs to 16 residues. CDR1 LNHNV and CDR2 YYDKDF come from the germline V gene (reference sequence). The germline V and J ends were trimmed by 0 bases and 6 bases, with 14 bases remaining between them. CDR3 nucleotide sequence: TGTGCCACCAGCAGAGATCTTGGAGGATCTCATGAAAAACTGTTTTTT. The encoded protein is CATSRDLGGSHEKLFF.

J is TRBJ2-3 and V is TRBV6-5; perhaps TRBD2 as D (5 bases). The CDR3 is 14 residues long. V was clipped by 4 bases and J by 5 bases, with 13 bases between them. Germline V gene lookup returns CDR1 MNHEY and CDR2 SVGAGI. The CDR3 loop is CASSWVGVGDTQYF. CDR3 DNA sequence: TGTGCCAGCAGTTGGGTGGGAGTGGGAGATACGCAGTATTTT.

The chain carries TRBV18 and TRBJ1-2; 10 nucleotides agree with TRBD1. CDR3 length: 15 residues. The junction had 5 bases not matched to a gene; V was cut back by 3 bases and J by 4 bases. Germline V gene lookup returns CDR1 KGHSH and CDR2 LQKENI. The CDR3 DNA follows: TGTGCCAGCTCACCGGCCGGGACAGGGGTCTATGGCTACACCTTC. Protein product: CASSPAGTGVYGYTF.

This clone was counted between two and nine times. This chain connects TRBV2 to TRBJ1-2, with 9 bases matching TRBD1. The CDR3 sequence is 13 residues long. V trimming: 3 bases; J trimming: 5 bases; junction bases outside the gene matches: 1. CDR1 and CDR2 (germline): SNHLY, FYNNEI. Here the CDR3 reads CASSEGTGYGYTF. CDR3 sequence (DNA): TGTGCCAGCAGTGAGGGGACAGGGTATGGCTACACCTTC.

This clone showed up just a few times. The chain links TRBV2 to TRBJ1-6; 9 bases map to TRBD1. The CDR3 covers 13 residues. J lost 8 bases, V lost 6 bases, and 2 bases had no gene match. Per the germline V gene, CDR1 is SNHLY and CDR2 is FYNNEI. The CDR3 DNA reads TGTGCCAGCAGGGGACAGGGAGATTCACCCCTCCACTTT. Its protein is CASRGQGDSPLHF.

The gene calls are TRBV5-1 and TRBJ1-1; no clear D gene. The germline V and J ends were trimmed by 0 bases and 6 bases, with 9 bases remaining between them. The CDR3 extends over 13 amino acids. Germline CDR1 SGHRS, CDR2 YFSETQ. The CDR3 loop is CASSLVPSAEAFF. The CDR3 DNA sequence: TGCGCCAGCAGCTTGGTCCCGTCGGCTGAAGCTTTCTTT. The variable domain in full, completed from reference TRBV5-1 and TRBJ1-1, reads KAGVTQTPRYLIKTRGQQVTLSCSPISGHRSVSWYQQTPGQGLQFLFEYFSETQRNKGNFPGRFSGRQFSNSRSEMNVSTLELGDSALYLCASSLVPSAEAFFGQGTRLTVV.

The J gene is TRBJ2-5, the V gene TRBV10-3, with 7 nucleotides matching TRBD2. The CDR3 is 13 amino acids. Germline-derived CDR1 and CDR2 are ENHRY and SYGVKD. V trimming: 11 bases; J trimming: 5 bases; junction bases outside the gene matches: 11. In DNA form, the CDR3 reads TGTGCCGGCCGAGCGGGGCGCTCGGAGACCCAGTACTTC. This translates into CAGRAGRSETQYF.

V and J are TRBV6-5 and TRBJ2-5; TRBD2 aligns across 9 bases. Germline V gene sequence: CDR1 MNHEY, CDR2 SVGAGI. The length of the CDR3 is 15 residues. V shed 6 bases, J shed 4 bases, and the junction held 9 bases outside the gene matches. CDR3 bases: TGTGCCAGCAGCCCTGAAGTAGCGGGGGCAGAGACCCAGTACTTC. Translated: CASSPEVAGAETQYF.

The chain carries TRBV5-1 and TRBJ2-6; D is possibly TRBD2 (5 bases). This CDR3 contains 15 residues. The V end was cut by 3 bases, the J end by 0 bases, with 7 bases between. Germline V lookup: CDR1 SGHRS, CDR2 YFSETQ. This CDR3 reads CASSSGNSGANVLTF. The DNA of the CDR3 is TGCGCCAGCAGCTCGGGGAACTCTGGGGCCAACGTCCTGACTTTC.

The chain couples TRBV5-6 to TRBJ2-7; 7 bases agree with TRBD1. The CDR3 covers 13 residues. The V gene's germline CDR1 is SGHDT and CDR2 YYEEEE. Trimming at V came to 3 bases and at J to 3 bases, leaving 3 bases not matched to a gene. The CDR3 region is CASSYGDSYEQYF. CDR3 coding DNA: TGTGCCAGCAGCTACGGGGACAGCTACGAGCAGTACTTC.

The chain recombines TRBV28 with TRBJ1-3; no firm D call. The CDR3 is 16 amino acids. Trimming shortened V by 3 bases and J by 7 bases, and 19 bases separated the two germline ends. Germline V CDR1 and CDR2: MDHEN, SYDVKM. The CDR3 nucleotides are TGTGCCAGCAGTTTCCCGCCAGCAGGAGGGAGGAACACCATATATTTT. Encoded protein: CASSFPPAGGRNTIYF.

V usage is TRBV28 and J usage is TRBJ2-5; 9 bases fit TRBD2. Germline CDR1 reads MDHEN; CDR2 reads SYDVKM. The CDR3 sequence is 14 residues long. With 7 bases clipped from V and 5 bases from J, the junction kept 8 bases outside the gene matches. The CDR3 DNA reads as TGTGCCAGCATGGGAAGCGGGAGGTCTGAGACCCAGTACTTC. Protein: CASMGSGRSETQYF.

This clone showed up just once. This rearrangement joins TRBV5-1 to TRBJ1-5; possibly TRBD1 for D (6 bases). Deletions cut 0 bases from V and 5 bases from J, with 12 bases between. CDR1 and CDR2 (germline): SGHRS, YFSETQ. The CDR3 runs to 15 residues. The CDR3 loop reads CASSLETGLDQPQHF. DNA of the CDR3: TGCGCCAGCAGCTTGGAGACAGGTCTGGATCAGCCCCAGCATTTT.

There are a few counts of this clone. The gene calls are TRBV14 and TRBJ2-7; D is unclear. Trimming left V 2 bases short and J 4 bases short, with 3 bases between. This CDR3 region has 11 residues. CDR1 SGHDN and CDR2 FVKESK come from the germline V gene. The CDR3 bases are TGTGCCAGCAGCCAACAGTACGAGCAGTACTTC. Its protein product is CASSQQYEQYF.

The rearrangement uses TRBV6-1 and TRBJ1-1; the D is unclear. The germline gives CDR1 MNHNS, CDR2 SASEGT. The CDR3 loop spans 13 amino acids. V was pared by 3 bases and J by 0 bases, with 5 bases between. The CDR3 nucleotides read TGTGCCAGCAGTGACAGGATGAACACTGAAGCTTTCTTT. This translates into CASSDRMNTEAFF.

This chain joins TRBV2 and TRBJ1-2; D gene ambiguous. The germline V and J ends were trimmed by 7 bases and 8 bases, with 14 bases remaining between them. The length of the CDR3 is 12 residues. Germline CDR1 is SNHLY and CDR2 is FYNNEI. The CDR3: CASNNQWLGYTF. CDR3 nucleotide sequence: TGTGCCAGCAATAATCAGTGGCTCGGCTACACCTTC.

V and J are TRBV30 and TRBJ1-1; TRBD1 might be the D (5 bases). The V end lost 4 bases, the J end lost 3 bases, and 21 bases lay between the germline ends. The germline V gene has CDR1 GTSNPN and CDR2 SVGIG (reference sequence). The CDR3 loop spans 16 amino acids. CDR3 nucleotide sequence: TGTGCCTGGAACCGGCCTACGGGAGGGGCGTACACTGAAGCTTTCTTT. It translates to CAWNRPTGGAYTEAFF.

The chain couples TRBV5-1 to TRBJ1-1; D may be TRBD1 (5 bases). The CDR3 length is 11 residues. The V gene lost 7 bases and the J gene lost 4 bases, with 8 bases spanning the gap. The germline V gene has CDR1 SGHRS and CDR2 YFSETQ. The CDR3 protein is CASFTGTEAFF. The CDR3 region has the DNA TGCGCCAGCTTTACAGGCACTGAAGCTTTCTTT.

This clone occurred once. The chain combines TRBV2 with TRBJ1-3, with D uncertain. The CDR3 consists of 16 residues. Germline lookup yields CDR1 SNHLY and CDR2 FYNNEI. V was pared by 3 bases and J by 0 bases, with 12 bases between. The DNA of the CDR3 is TGTGCCAGCAGTGAGGTGCCGGGATTCTCTGGAAACACCATATATTTT. It translates to CASSEVPGFSGNTIYF.